Included here is one T cell receptor beta chain sequence, with context. Its antigen is unknown. Clones were sequenced by immunoSEQ multiplex PCR, and TCRdb holds only the in-frame ones, with some missing. The sample holds 60,000 or so clones; 57% are singletons and the top ten take roughly 14%. The source of the sample is a study of cytotoxic CD8 clonotypes in ibrutinib-treated CLL. General study points: Clonality was higher at ibrutinib response and returned toward baseline at progression. Higher circulating CD8+ T-cell counts strongly accompanied higher baseline clonality, above age-matched healthy donors. Stable or contracted on treatment, public clonotypes were also uncommon. Sustained-remission and progressing patients had unequal sampling times.

Germline values: CDR1 SGHNT, CDR2 YYREEE (reference sequence). The CDR3 has 14 amino acids. The ends were cut back, 1 base at V and 6 bases at J, with 10 bases in the middle. Sample: PBMCs, taken after 12 months of ibrutinib treatment. The chain joins TRBV5-4 to TRBJ2-2, with D perhaps matching TRBD1 (5 bases). This clonotype originated in a human donor with chronic lymphocytic leukemia. As DNA, the CDR3 is TGTGCCAGCAGCTTGCAGGGAAATGCCGGGGAGCTGTTTTTT. It translates to CASSLQGNAGELFF.